Listed below are T cell receptor beta chains from one sample, sequenced in a study of OX40 agonist ivuxolimab in advanced cancers. TCRdb's copy holds only in-frame clones and misses some; the assay was immunoSEQ multiplex PCR. The repertoire has more than 50,000 clones, about 88% of them found once; the top ten carry 9.5% to 15%. The sample was CD4+ or CD8+ T cells sorted from blood, taken in a trial of the OX40 agonist ivuxolimab. All receptors derive from an adult with an advanced solid tumor such as melanoma, head and neck, liver or kidney cancer. Both conserved end residues are part of each CDR3. A D gene is named only where the DNA matches it firmly. Size is omitted from some rows. Given values are once, few, many or a class for expanded clones.

D gene	J gene	clone size	V gene	CDR3 protein	CDR3 DNA
-	TRBJ1-4	-	TRBV5-1	CASSDPGENEKLFF	TGCGCCAGCAGCGATCCCGGGGAGAATGAAAAACTGTTTTTT
TRBD1	TRBJ1-2	-	TRBV29-1	CSVFTGVSWVDPNYGYTF	TGCAGCGTTTTTACAGGGGTCTCTTGGGTTGACCCCAACTATGGCTACACCTTC
TRBD1	TRBJ2-7	-	TRBV13	CASSLEGQGTYEQYF	TGTGCCAGCAGCCTAGAGGGACAGGGGACCTACGAGCAGTACTTC
-	TRBJ1-1	-	TRBV5-4	CASSLLSAEAFF	TGTGCCAGCAGCTTGTTATCAGCTGAAGCTTTCTTT
TRBD1	TRBJ1-2	once	TRBV4-1	CASSQIQGINYGYTF	TGCGCCAGCAGCCAGATACAGGGGATCAACTATGGCTACACCTTC
TRBD2	TRBJ2-1	-	TRBV7-6	CASSLVLGTSGSKQFF	TGTGCCAGCAGCTTAGTTTTAGGGACTAGCGGGAGCAAACAGTTCTTC
-	TRBJ2-6	-	TRBV19	CASSYSGANVLTF	TGTGCCAGTAGCTACTCTGGGGCCAACGTCCTGACTTTC
-	TRBJ1-1	-	TRBV25-1	CASSQGAGTEAFF	TGTGCCAGCAGCCAAGGGGCGGGCACTGAAGCTTTCTTT
-	TRBJ2-1	-	TRBV5-4	CASSAVDLEGEQFF	TGTGCCAGCAGCGCCGTCGATCTGGAGGGTGAGCAGTTCTTC
-	TRBJ2-1	-	TRBV7-2	CASSSDYPNNEQFF	TGTGCCAGCAGCTCGGACTACCCCAACAATGAGCAGTTCTTC
TRBD1	TRBJ2-3	-	TRBV5-1	CASSTGQGADTQYF	TGCGCCAGCAGCACTGGACAGGGCGCAGATACGCAGTATTTT
-	TRBJ2-7	-	TRBV6-5	CASSEGYEQYF	TGTGCCAGCAGTGAAGGCTACGAGCAGTACTTC
-	TRBJ2-2	-	TRBV27	CASRAWPGELFF	TGTGCCAGCAGGGCGTGGCCCGGCGAGCTGTTTTTT
TRBD1	TRBJ2-2	few	TRBV28	CASSLGGQIFTGELFF	TGTGCCAGCAGTTTAGGGGGACAGATATTCACCGGGGAGCTGTTTTTT
TRBD1	TRBJ2-7	-	TRBV10-2	CASSGLGQFLSYEQYF	TGCGCCAGCAGTGGGCTGGGACAGTTCCTCTCCTACGAGCAGTACTTC
-	TRBJ1-2	-	TRBV9	CASSASGANYGYTF	TGTGCCAGCAGCGCCTCAGGAGCTAACTATGGCTACACCTTC
-	TRBJ1-5	-	TRBV5-1	CASSLWPMGNQPQHF	TGCGCCAGCAGCTTGTGGCCGATGGGCAATCAGCCCCAGCATTTT
TRBD1	TRBJ1-2	-	TRBV6-1	CASSEGWTGGRDGYTF	TGTGCCAGCAGTGAAGGGTGGACAGGGGGACGTGATGGCTACACCTTC
-	TRBJ1-6	-	TRBV6-5	CASSYVPMNSPLHF	TGTGCCAGCAGTTACGTACCCATGAATTCACCCCTCCACTTT
-	TRBJ1-5	-	TRBV7-9	CASSLDYQPQHF	TGTGCCAGCAGCTTAGACTATCAGCCCCAGCATTTT
-	TRBJ2-5	-	TRBV2	CASSETGSALETQYF	TGTGCCAGCAGTGAAACAGGGTCGGCGTTGGAGACCCAGTACTTC